These T cell receptor beta chains were read from a single sample in a study of T cells in Graves' hyperthyroidism and ophthalmopathy. TCRdb used MiXCR to reprocess the multiplex PCR reads, holding one entry per CDR3 protein. The data contain hundreds of thousands of distinct CDR3 sequences, around 40% of them seen just once; the ten biggest clones take up around a third. Sequencing was carried out using blood. Receptors were obtained from a middle-aged woman with Graves' hyperthyroidism. CDR3s include the opening cysteine and the closing phenylalanine or tryptophan. The order of the fields is clone size, J gene, D gene, V gene, CDR3 protein, CDR3 DNA. D genes are given only for firm matches. Only part of the rows carry a size: once, few, many, or a class if the clone is expanded.

clone size: many
J gene: TRBJ1-1
D gene: -
V gene: TRBV7-8
CDR3 protein: CASLARRTHNTEAFF
CDR3 DNA: TGTGCCAGTTTAGCGAGACGGACACACAACACTGAAGCTTTCTTT

clone size: many
J gene: TRBJ1-3
D gene: -
V gene: TRBV19
CDR3 protein: CASSPGGDRNTIYF
CDR3 DNA: TGTGCCAGTAGCCCGGGGGGGGACAGAAACACCATATATTTT

clone size: many
J gene: TRBJ2-7
D gene: -
V gene: TRBV10-3
CDR3 protein: CAISERQTYEQYF
CDR3 DNA: TGTGCCATCAGTGAGCGGCAGACCTACGAGCAGTACTTC

clone size: many
J gene: TRBJ2-7
D gene: -
V gene: TRBV7-2
CDR3 protein: CASSTRVGASEQYF
CDR3 DNA: TGTGCCAGCAGCACCCGTGTTGGGGCCTCGGAGCAGTACTTC

clone size: many
J gene: TRBJ1-2
D gene: -
V gene: TRBV20-1
CDR3 protein: CSARDSAGRVVSGGYTF
CDR3 DNA: TGCAGTGCTAGAGATTCGGCAGGCAGGGTAGTATCAGGGGGCTACACCTTC

clone size: many
J gene: TRBJ1-2
D gene: -
V gene: TRBV4-1
CDR3 protein: CASSQDLTDYGYTF
CDR3 DNA: TGCGCCAGCAGCCAAGATTTGACCGACTATGGCTACACCTTC

clone size: -
J gene: TRBJ1-5
D gene: TRBD1
V gene: TRBV6-2/TRBV6-3
CDR3 protein: CASNDRGGQPQHF
CDR3 DNA: TGTGCCAGCAACGACAGGGGCGGCCAGCCCCAGCATTTT

clone size: few
J gene: TRBJ2-7
D gene: -
V gene: TRBV6-5
CDR3 protein: CASSYSGGRIYEQYF
CDR3 DNA: TGTGCCAGCAGTTACTCTGGGGGCAGGATCTACGAGCAGTACTTC

clone size: few
J gene: TRBJ2-7
D gene: -
V gene: TRBV19
CDR3 protein: CASSPRGYYYEQYF
CDR3 DNA: TGTGCCAGTAGCCCCAGGGGTTACTACTACGAGCAGTACTTC

clone size: few
J gene: TRBJ2-3
D gene: TRBD2
V gene: TRBV29-1
CDR3 protein: CSVVGLAGAYSDTQYF
CDR3 DNA: TGCAGCGTCGTGGGACTAGCGGGAGCTTATTCAGATACGCAGTATTTT

clone size: -
J gene: TRBJ2-3
D gene: -
V gene: TRBV19
CDR3 protein: CASSTGDNRATDTQYF
CDR3 DNA: TGTGCCAGTAGTACAGGGGACAACAGGGCCACAGATACGCAGTATTTT

clone size: -
J gene: TRBJ1-1
D gene: TRBD1
V gene: TRBV7-2
CDR3 protein: CASSLRAGGTEAFF
CDR3 DNA: TGTGCCAGCAGCTTACGGGCAGGGGGCACTGAAGCTTTCTTT

clone size: -
J gene: TRBJ1-1
D gene: TRBD1
V gene: TRBV2
CDR3 protein: CASSPPGQGPLEAFF
CDR3 DNA: TGTGCCAGCTCACCGCCGGGACAGGGCCCCCTTGAAGCTTTCTTT

clone size: -
J gene: TRBJ2-3
D gene: TRBD2
V gene: TRBV7-7
CDR3 protein: CASSRGTKDTQYF
CDR3 DNA: TGTGCTAGCAGCCGAGGGACTAAAGATACGCAGTATTTT

clone size: -
J gene: TRBJ2-7
D gene: -
V gene: TRBV10-3
CDR3 protein: CASRPATGGLTYEQYF
CDR3 DNA: TGTGCCAGCAGGCCGGCAACAGGGGGACTAACCTACGAGCAGTACTTC

clone size: few
J gene: TRBJ1-1
D gene: -
V gene: TRBV10-2
CDR3 protein: CASSGRDNTEAFF
CDR3 DNA: TGTGCCAGCAGTGGCAGGGACAACACTGAAGCTTTCTTT

clone size: -
J gene: TRBJ2-2
D gene: -
V gene: TRBV10-3
CDR3 protein: CASSHARGELFF
CDR3 DNA: TGTGCCAGCAGCCACGCTCGGGGGGAGCTGTTTTTT

clone size: -
J gene: TRBJ2-5
D gene: -
V gene: TRBV7-2
CDR3 protein: CASSLAEQETQYF
CDR3 DNA: TGTGCCAGCAGCTTAGCGGAGCAAGAGACCCAGTACTTC

clone size: -
J gene: TRBJ2-5
D gene: -
V gene: TRBV3-1
CDR3 protein: CASSPRGRAQETQYF
CDR3 DNA: TGTGCCAGCAGCCCCAGAGGCAGGGCCCAAGAGACCCAGTACTTC

clone size: -
J gene: TRBJ2-1
D gene: -
V gene: TRBV20-1
CDR3 protein: CSASNREWSYNEQFF
CDR3 DNA: TGCAGTGCCAGTAATCGGGAGTGGTCCTACAATGAGCAGTTCTTC

clone size: -
J gene: TRBJ2-5
D gene: -
V gene: TRBV29-1
CDR3 protein: CSAPRVDQETQYF
CDR3 DNA: TGCAGCGCTCCTAGGGTTGACCAAGAGACCCAGTACTTC

clone size: many
J gene: TRBJ1-5
D gene: TRBD1
V gene: TRBV7-8
CDR3 protein: CASSDSHTGVYQPQHF
CDR3 DNA: TGTGCCAGCAGCGACTCCCACACAGGGGTGTATCAGCCCCAGCATTTT

clone size: few
J gene: TRBJ1-1
D gene: -
V gene: TRBV12-3/TRBV12-4
CDR3 protein: CASTPAAGNTEAFF
CDR3 DNA: TGTGCCAGCACTCCCGCAGCCGGGAACACTGAAGCTTTCTTT

clone size: -
J gene: TRBJ2-5
D gene: -
V gene: TRBV6-1
CDR3 protein: CASTLTRQNQETQYF
CDR3 DNA: TGTGCCAGCACCCTAACGAGACAGAATCAAGAGACCCAGTACTTC

clone size: -
J gene: TRBJ1-1
D gene: -
V gene: TRBV10-2
CDR3 protein: CASSAESPGAEAFF
CDR3 DNA: TGTGCCAGCAGCGCCGAATCTCCGGGCGCTGAAGCTTTCTTT

clone size: once
J gene: TRBJ1-1
D gene: TRBD1
V gene: TRBV15
CDR3 protein: CAIGTGSTEALF
CDR3 DNA: TGTGCCATCGGGACAGGGTCGACTGAAGCTCTCTTT

clone size: few
J gene: TRBJ1-3
D gene: -
V gene: TRBV12-3/TRBV12-4
CDR3 protein: CASSYLGGNTIYF
CDR3 DNA: TGTGCCAGCAGTTATCTGGGGGGAAACACCATATATTTT

clone size: -
J gene: TRBJ2-5
D gene: -
V gene: TRBV7-9
CDR3 protein: CASSQDEGQPQYF
CDR3 DNA: TGTGCCAGCAGCCAAGACGAAGGTCAGCCCCAGTACTTC

clone size: -
J gene: TRBJ2-2
D gene: -
V gene: TRBV10-3
CDR3 protein: CAISGVVNTGELFF
CDR3 DNA: TGTGCCATCAGTGGAGTGGTGAACACCGGGGAGCTGTTTTTT

clone size: -
J gene: TRBJ2-7
D gene: TRBD1
V gene: TRBV14
CDR3 protein: CASSPAGAGGAYEQYF
CDR3 DNA: TGTGCCAGCAGCCCCGCAGGGGCAGGGGGAGCCTACGAGCAGTACTTC

clone size: -
J gene: TRBJ2-7
D gene: -
V gene: TRBV10-3
CDR3 protein: CASSYSMRGSALTYEQYF
CDR3 DNA: TGTGCCAGCAGTTACTCGATGAGGGGTAGCGCCTTGACCTACGAGCAGTACTTC

clone size: many
J gene: TRBJ1-6
D gene: -
V gene: TRBV19
CDR3 protein: CASSATNSPLHF
CDR3 DNA: TGTGCCAGTAGTGCGACCAATTCACCCCTCCACTTT

clone size: -
J gene: TRBJ2-6
D gene: -
V gene: TRBV4-3
CDR3 protein: CASSQEFASGANVLTF
CDR3 DNA: TGCGCCAGCAGCCAAGAGTTCGCCTCTGGGGCCAACGTCCTGACTTTC

clone size: -
J gene: TRBJ2-7
D gene: TRBD2
V gene: TRBV10-3
CDR3 protein: CAPPLASRDPATGYEQYF
CDR3 DNA: TGTGCCCCTCCACTAGCGTCCCGGGACCCCGCGACCGGCTACGAGCAGTACTTC

clone size: -
J gene: TRBJ2-2
D gene: TRBD2
V gene: TRBV20-1
CDR3 protein: CSARGGGLLNTGELFF
CDR3 DNA: TGCAGTGCTAGAGGGGGGGGACTGCTGAACACCGGGGAGCTGTTTTTT

clone size: many
J gene: TRBJ1-6
D gene: TRBD1
V gene: TRBV10-2
CDR3 protein: CASSSTGEDSPLHF
CDR3 DNA: TGCGCCAGCAGCTCGACAGGGGAGGATTCACCCCTCCACTTT

clone size: few
J gene: TRBJ2-2
D gene: -
V gene: TRBV19
CDR3 protein: CASSSHYLPSNTGELFF
CDR3 DNA: TGTGCCAGTAGTAGCCACTACCTCCCTTCCAACACCGGGGAGCTGTTTTTT

clone size: many
J gene: TRBJ1-4
D gene: -
V gene: TRBV2
CDR3 protein: CATSGRQVATNEKLFF
CDR3 DNA: TGTGCCACCAGCGGGAGACAGGTTGCAACTAATGAAAAACTGTTTTTT

clone size: many
J gene: TRBJ1-1
D gene: TRBD1
V gene: TRBV7-2
CDR3 protein: CASSLDRVDTEAFF
CDR3 DNA: TGTGCCAGCAGCCTAGACAGGGTGGACACTGAAGCTTTCTTT

clone size: many
J gene: TRBJ1-1
D gene: -
V gene: TRBV19
CDR3 protein: CASTAGPQSSAFF
CDR3 DNA: TGTGCCAGTACCGCCGGGCCCCAGTCGTCAGCTTTCTTT

clone size: few
J gene: TRBJ2-7
D gene: -
V gene: TRBV6-1
CDR3 protein: CASQSEGTYEQYF
CDR3 DNA: TGTGCCAGCCAGTCAGAGGGCACCTACGAGCAGTACTTC

clone size: many
J gene: TRBJ1-4
D gene: TRBD1
V gene: TRBV12-3/TRBV12-4
CDR3 protein: CASSLGGTAEKLFF
CDR3 DNA: TGTGCCAGCAGTTTAGGCGGGACAGCTGAAAAACTGTTTTTT

clone size: few
J gene: TRBJ2-2
D gene: -
V gene: TRBV20-1
CDR3 protein: CSATDGVDAGELFF
CDR3 DNA: TGCAGTGCTACCGACGGGGTGGACGCCGGGGAGCTGTTTTTT

clone size: many
J gene: TRBJ1-1
D gene: -
V gene: TRBV12-3/TRBV12-4
CDR3 protein: CASSSRRGGNTEAFF
CDR3 DNA: TGTGCCAGCAGTTCACGAAGGGGTGGGAACACTGAAGCTTTCTTT

clone size: many
J gene: TRBJ1-6
D gene: -
V gene: TRBV14
CDR3 protein: CASSLTGANNSPLHF
CDR3 DNA: TGTGCCAGCAGCCTTACCGGGGCTAACAATTCACCCCTCCACTTT

clone size: -
J gene: TRBJ2-3
D gene: -
V gene: TRBV7-2
CDR3 protein: CASSSVTNTDTQYF
CDR3 DNA: TGTGCCAGCAGCTCCGTAACCAACACAGATACGCAGTATTTT

clone size: -
J gene: TRBJ2-5
D gene: -
V gene: TRBV5-4
CDR3 protein: CVTSPDLQETQYF
CDR3 DNA: TGTGTAACGAGTCCGGATCTCCAAGAGACCCAGTACTTC

clone size: many
J gene: TRBJ1-5
D gene: -
V gene: TRBV5-1
CDR3 protein: CASSLQSGSNQPQHF
CDR3 DNA: TGCGCCAGCAGCCTCCAGTCGGGGAGCAATCAGCCCCAGCATTTT

clone size: many
J gene: TRBJ2-7
D gene: TRBD1
V gene: TRBV15
CDR3 protein: CATSRAIGTGSSYEQYF
CDR3 DNA: TGTGCCACCAGCAGAGCTATAGGGACAGGGAGCTCCTACGAGCAGTACTTC